This T cell receptor (beta chain) was captured by sequencing in a study of CD8 T cells in ankylosing spondylitis (TCRdb year 2017). Regarding the research as a whole: T cell receptor beta repertoires were profiled in healthy donors and ankylosing spondylitis patients so that disease-linked TCR variants could be found. The full study cohort was made up of 25 to 30 ankylosing spondylitis patients and roughly 98 healthy donors. Peripheral blood was sampled, and synovial fluid was additionally collected from ankylosing spondylitis patients. Broader findings and caveats from the paper: A TCR beta motif of several highly homologous amino acid variants appeared characteristic of blood from ankylosing spondylitis patients. Some motif variants were previously reported in synovial fluid and blood of reactive arthritis patients, suggesting common disease-initiation mechanisms. The disease-linked clones were reported to be significantly enriched in matched synovial fluid samples from ankylosing spondylitis patients. The disease-linked clones showed a CD8+ phenotype and occurred at relatively low frequencies in peripheral blood.

The CDR3 goes from the cysteine to the phenylalanine over 16 residues. Left in the record is the CDR3 DNA by itself, 48 bases read in frame from the first base. The CDR1 and CDR2 encoded by the germline V gene (reference sequence) are SEHNR and FQNEAQ. The germline V end is reduced by 3 bases and the J end by 5 bases; junction bases left unmatched: 12. TCRdb shows the sequencer as Illumina HiSeq 2500. TCR beta libraries were prepared by quantitative 5'-RACE with molecular barcodes. The authors' pipeline ran thus. Disease-linked TCR variants were identified with a new computational method built on a probabilistic model of VDJ rearrangement. TCRdb reran the public reads through fastp at Q25 and MiXCR, keeping productive beta chains. Every distinct CDR3 protein forms one entry, paired with its most common genes and DNA. The V and J calls and clone size are TCRdb's, not the authors'. Within this sample are about 350,000 distinct CDR3 sequences, with 20% to 25% of them counted one time only. Roughly 13% of the sample rests with the top ten.

With regard to this clonotype: Its antigen is still unknown. No quality values exist for individual bases; no much larger clone is one base distant.

The chain joins TRBV7-9 to TRBJ2-7, and 8 bases in between align with TRBD1. The source of this sequence is a male donor with ankylosing spondylitis or in good health (not recorded which). The specimen sequenced was blood, either unsorted or a sorted T cell fraction (not recorded which). For the CDR3, the sequence is CASSLWTGKQYHEQYF. The DNA sequence is given as TGTGCCAGCAGCTTGTGGACAGGGAAGCAGTACCACGAGCAGTACTTC.